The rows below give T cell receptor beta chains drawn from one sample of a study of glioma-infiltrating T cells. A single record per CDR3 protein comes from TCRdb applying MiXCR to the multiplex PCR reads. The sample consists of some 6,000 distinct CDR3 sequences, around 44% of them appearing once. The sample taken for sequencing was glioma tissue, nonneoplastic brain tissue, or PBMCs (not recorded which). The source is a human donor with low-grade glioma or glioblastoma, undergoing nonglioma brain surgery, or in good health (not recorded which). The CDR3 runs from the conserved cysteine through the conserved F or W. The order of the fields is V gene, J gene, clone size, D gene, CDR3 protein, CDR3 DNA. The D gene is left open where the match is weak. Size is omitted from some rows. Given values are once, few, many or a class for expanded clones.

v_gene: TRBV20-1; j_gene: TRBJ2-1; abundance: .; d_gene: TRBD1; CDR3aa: CSAQRPGTGGYNEQFF; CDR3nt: TGCAGTGCCCAACGTCCCGGGACAGGGGGCTACAATGAGCAGTTCTTC
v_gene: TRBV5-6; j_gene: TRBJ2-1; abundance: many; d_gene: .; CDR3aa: CASSLSSARYNEQFF; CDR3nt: TGTGCCAGCAGCCTCTCTAGCGCCCGTTACAATGAGCAGTTCTTC
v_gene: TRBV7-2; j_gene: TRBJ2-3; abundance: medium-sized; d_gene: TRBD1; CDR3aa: CASSQLTGGTDTQYF; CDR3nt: TGTGCCAGCAGCCAACTGACAGGGGGGACAGATACGCAGTATTTT
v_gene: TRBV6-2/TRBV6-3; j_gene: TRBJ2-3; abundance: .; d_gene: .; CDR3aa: CASSPGSGGDTQYF; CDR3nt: TGTGCCAGCAGTCCTGGGTCGGGGGGCGATACGCAGTATTTT
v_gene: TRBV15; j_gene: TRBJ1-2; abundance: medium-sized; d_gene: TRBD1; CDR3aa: CATSSWDRGDYGYTF; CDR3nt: TGTGCCACCAGCAGCTGGGACAGGGGGGACTATGGCTACACCTTC
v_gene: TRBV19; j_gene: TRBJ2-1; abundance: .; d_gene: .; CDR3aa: CAVSHLGNEQFF; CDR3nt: TGTGCCGTGTCCCACTTGGGGAATGAGCAGTTCTTC
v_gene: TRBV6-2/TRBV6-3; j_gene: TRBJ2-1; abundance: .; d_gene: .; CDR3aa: CASSPSNVRFSYNEQFF; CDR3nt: TGTGCCAGCTCACCGTCTAACGTCAGGTTCTCCTACAATGAGCAGTTCTTC
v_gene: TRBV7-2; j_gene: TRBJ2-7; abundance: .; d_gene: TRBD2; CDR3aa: CASSRPGLAGPYEQYF; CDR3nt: TGTGCCAGCAGCCGGCCGGGACTAGCGGGACCCTACGAGCAGTACTTC
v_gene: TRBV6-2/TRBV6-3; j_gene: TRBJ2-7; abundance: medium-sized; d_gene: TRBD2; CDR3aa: CASRPPGLAKVKYF; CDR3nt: TGTGCCAGCAGACCACCGGGACTAGCTAAAGTCAAGTACTTC
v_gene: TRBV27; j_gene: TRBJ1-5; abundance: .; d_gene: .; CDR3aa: CASSYRAGGDQPQHF; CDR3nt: TGTGCCAGCAGTTATAGGGCTGGCGGGGATCAGCCCCAGCATTTT
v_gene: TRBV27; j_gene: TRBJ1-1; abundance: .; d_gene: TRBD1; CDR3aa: CASGSIGGLTEAFF; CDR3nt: TGTGCCAGCGGGAGTATAGGGGGCCTCACTGAAGCTTTCTTT
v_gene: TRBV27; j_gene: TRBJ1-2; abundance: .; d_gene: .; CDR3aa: CASSSSGFTRGGYTF; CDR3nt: TGTGCCAGCAGTTCGTCCGGTTTCACCCGGGGAGGCTACACCTTC
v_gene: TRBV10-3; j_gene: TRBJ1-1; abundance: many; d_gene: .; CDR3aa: CAIRGRADNTEAFF; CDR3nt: TGTGCCATCAGGGGGAGGGCGGATAACACTGAAGCTTTCTTT
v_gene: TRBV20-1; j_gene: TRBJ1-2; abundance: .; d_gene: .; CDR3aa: CSARSGPRARGYTF; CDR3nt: TGCAGTGCTAGATCCGGCCCCCGGGCTCGTGGCTACACCTTC
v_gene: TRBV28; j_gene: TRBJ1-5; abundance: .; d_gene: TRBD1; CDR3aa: CASSLSGQIHSNQPQHF; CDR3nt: TGTGCCAGCAGTTTATCGGGACAGATTCATAGCAATCAGCCCCAGCATTTT
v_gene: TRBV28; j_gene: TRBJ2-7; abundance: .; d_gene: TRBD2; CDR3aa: CATGLAGGEQYF; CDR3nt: TGTGCCACCGGACTAGCGGGAGGCGAGCAGTACTTC
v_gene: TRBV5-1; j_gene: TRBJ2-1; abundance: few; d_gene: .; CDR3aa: CASSLSQGGEQFF; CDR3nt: TGCGCCAGCAGCCTATCCCAAGGGGGTGAGCAGTTCTTC
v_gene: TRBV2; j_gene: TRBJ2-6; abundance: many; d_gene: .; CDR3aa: CASLAGSGANVLTF; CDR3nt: TGTGCCAGCCTGGCAGGCTCTGGGGCCAACGTCCTGACTTTC
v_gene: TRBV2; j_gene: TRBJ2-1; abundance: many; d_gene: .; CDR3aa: CASSDENGSGDEQFF; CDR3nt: TGTGCCAGCAGTGACGAGAACGGGAGTGGCGATGAGCAGTTCTTC
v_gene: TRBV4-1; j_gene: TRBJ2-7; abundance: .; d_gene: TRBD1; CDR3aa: CASSQDPRQGSYEQYF; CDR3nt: TGCGCCAGCAGCCAAGATCCAAGACAGGGTTCCTACGAGCAGTACTTC
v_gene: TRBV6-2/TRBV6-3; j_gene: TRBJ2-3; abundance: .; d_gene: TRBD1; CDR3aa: CASSGTAISSTDTQYF; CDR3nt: TGTGCCAGCAGCGGGACAGCCATATCTAGCACAGATACGCAGTATTTT
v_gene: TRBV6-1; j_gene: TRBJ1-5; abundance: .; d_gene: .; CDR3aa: CASSLGSSNQPQHF; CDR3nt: TGTGCCAGCAGTTTAGGGAGTAGCAATCAGCCCCAGCATTTT
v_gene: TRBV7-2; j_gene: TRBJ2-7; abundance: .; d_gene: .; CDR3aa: CASSFYICSAPFGGRVDEQYF; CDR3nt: .
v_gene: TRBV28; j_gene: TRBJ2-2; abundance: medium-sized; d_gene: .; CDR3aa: CASKFSGFGTGELFF; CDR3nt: TGTGCCAGCAAGTTTTCGGGCTTTGGCACCGGGGAGCTGTTTTTT
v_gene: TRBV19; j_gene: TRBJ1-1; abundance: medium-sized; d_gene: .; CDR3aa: CASSYVDWNTEAFF; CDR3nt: TGTGCCAGTAGTTACGTGGATTGGAACACTGAAGCTTTCTTT
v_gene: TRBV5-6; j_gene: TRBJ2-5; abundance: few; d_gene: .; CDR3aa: CASTGGLQAETQYF; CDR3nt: TGTGCCAGCACCGGAGGTCTCCAGGCGGAGACCCAGTACTTC
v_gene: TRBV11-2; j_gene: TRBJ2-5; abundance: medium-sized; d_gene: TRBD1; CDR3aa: CASSPYRGEETQYF; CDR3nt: TGTGCCAGCAGCCCATACAGGGGAGAGGAGACCCAGTACTTC
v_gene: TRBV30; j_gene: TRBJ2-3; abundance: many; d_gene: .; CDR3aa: CAWSRGTDTQYF; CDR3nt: TGTGCCTGGAGCCGTGGGACAGATACGCAGTATTTT
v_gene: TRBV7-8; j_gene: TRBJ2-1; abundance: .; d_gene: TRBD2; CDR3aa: CASSFLAGVQEQFF; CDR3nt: TGTGCCAGCAGCTTTCTAGCGGGGGTACAGGAGCAGTTCTTC
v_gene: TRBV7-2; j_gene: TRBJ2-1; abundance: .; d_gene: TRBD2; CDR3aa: CASSLGTSGMYNEQFF; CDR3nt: TGTGCCAGCAGCTTAGGGACTAGCGGGATGTACAATGAGCAGTTCTTC
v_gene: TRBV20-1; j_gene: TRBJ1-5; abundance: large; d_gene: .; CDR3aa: CSASPEINQPQHF; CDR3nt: TGCAGTGCTAGCCCCGAAATCAATCAGCCCCAGCATTTT
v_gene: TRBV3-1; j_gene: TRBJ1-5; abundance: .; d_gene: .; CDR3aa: CASSLDTTRDQPQHF; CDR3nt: TGTGCCAGCAGCCTGGACACTACTAGGGATCAGCCCCAGCATTTT
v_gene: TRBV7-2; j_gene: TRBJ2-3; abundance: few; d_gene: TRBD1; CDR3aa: CASSSMRQGDTQYF; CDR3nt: TGTGCCAGCAGCTCCATGAGACAGGGTGATACGCAGTATTTT
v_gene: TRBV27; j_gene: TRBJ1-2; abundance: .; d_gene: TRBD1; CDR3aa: CASSLETGYGYTF; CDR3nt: TGTGCCAGCAGTTTAGAGACAGGGTATGGCTACACCTTC
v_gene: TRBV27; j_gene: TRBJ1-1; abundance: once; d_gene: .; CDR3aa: CASSSLGAWAHTEAFF; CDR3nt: TGTGCCAGCAGTTCTCTCGGAGCCTGGGCCCACACTGAAGCTTTCTTT
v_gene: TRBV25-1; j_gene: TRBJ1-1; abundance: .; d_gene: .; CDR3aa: CASTGYMNTEAFF; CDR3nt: TGTGCCAGCACCGGGTATATGAACACTGAAGCTTTCTTT
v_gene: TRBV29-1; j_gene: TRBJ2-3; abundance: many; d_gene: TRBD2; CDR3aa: CSVEVLLADTQYF; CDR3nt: TGCAGCGTTGAAGTCCTACTAGCGGATACGCAGTATTTT
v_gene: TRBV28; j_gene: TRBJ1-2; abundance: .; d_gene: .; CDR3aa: CASSLGESYGYTF; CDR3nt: TGTGCCAGCAGTTTGGGGGAGAGCTATGGCTACACCTTC
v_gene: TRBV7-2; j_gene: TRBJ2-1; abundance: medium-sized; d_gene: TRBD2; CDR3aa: CASSLGSGSSYNEQFF; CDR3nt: TGTGCCAGCAGCTTAGGTAGCGGGAGCTCCTACAATGAGCAGTTCTTC
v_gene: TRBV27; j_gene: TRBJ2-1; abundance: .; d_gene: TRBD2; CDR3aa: CASSITSGRAANEQFF; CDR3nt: TGTGCCAGCAGTATAACTAGCGGGAGGGCCGCTAATGAGCAGTTCTTC
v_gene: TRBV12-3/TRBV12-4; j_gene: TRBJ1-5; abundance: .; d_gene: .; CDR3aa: CASSLGAAQPQHF; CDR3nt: TGTGCCAGCAGTTTAGGAGCGGCACAGCCCCAGCATTTT
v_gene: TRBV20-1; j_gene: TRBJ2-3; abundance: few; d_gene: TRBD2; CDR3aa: CSARRGTSMPDTQYF; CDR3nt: TGCAGTGCTCGGCGAGGGACTAGTATGCCAGATACGCAGTATTTT
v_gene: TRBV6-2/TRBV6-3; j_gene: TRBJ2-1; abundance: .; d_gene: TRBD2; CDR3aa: CASSFYGGKYNEQFF; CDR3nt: TGTGCCAGCAGTTTCTACGGGGGGAAGTACAATGAGCAGTTCTTC
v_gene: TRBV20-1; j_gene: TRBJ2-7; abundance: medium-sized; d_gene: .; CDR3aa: CSAQTTGQGEQYF; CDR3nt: TGCAGTGCACAAACTACCGGACAAGGGGAGCAGTACTTC
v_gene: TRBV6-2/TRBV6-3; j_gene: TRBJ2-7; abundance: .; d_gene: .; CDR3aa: CASSYSRQKGSYEQYF; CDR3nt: TGTGCCAGCAGTTACTCTAGACAGAAAGGCTCCTACGAGCAGTACTTC
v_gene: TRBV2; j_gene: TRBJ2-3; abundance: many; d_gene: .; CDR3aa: CAKGSASTDTQYF; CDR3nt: TGTGCAAAGGGGTCAGCTAGCACAGATACGCAGTATTTT
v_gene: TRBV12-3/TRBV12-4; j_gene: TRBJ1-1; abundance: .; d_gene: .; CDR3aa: CASSLSGVNTEAFF; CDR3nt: TGTGCCAGCAGTTTGTCGGGGGTGAACACTGAAGCTTTCTTT
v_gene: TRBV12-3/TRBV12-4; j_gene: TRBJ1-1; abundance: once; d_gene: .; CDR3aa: CASMNTEAFF; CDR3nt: TGTGCCAGCATGAACACTGAAGCTTTCTTT
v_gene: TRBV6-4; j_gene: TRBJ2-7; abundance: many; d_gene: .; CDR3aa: CASSDPRDFLTYEQYF; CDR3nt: TGTGCCAGCAGTGACCCCAGGGACTTCCTAACCTACGAGCAGTACTTC
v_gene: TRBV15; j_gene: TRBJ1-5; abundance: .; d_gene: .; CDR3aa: CATSRGRSGNQPQHF; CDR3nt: TGTGCCACCTCCCGAGGACGTTCAGGCAATCAGCCCCAGCATTTT
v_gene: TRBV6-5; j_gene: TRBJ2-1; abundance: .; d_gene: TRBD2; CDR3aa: CASSLAGVYNEQFF; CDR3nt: TGTGCCAGCAGTTTAGCGGGGGTATACAATGAGCAGTTCTTC
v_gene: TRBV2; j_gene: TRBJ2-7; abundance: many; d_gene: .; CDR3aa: CASRIADSYEQYF; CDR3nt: TGTGCCAGCAGGATAGCGGACTCCTACGAGCAGTACTTC
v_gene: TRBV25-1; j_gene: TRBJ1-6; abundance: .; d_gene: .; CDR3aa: CASSELHSGEYNSPLHF; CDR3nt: TGTGCCAGCAGTGAACTTCATTCCGGGGAGTATAATTCACCCCTCCACTTT
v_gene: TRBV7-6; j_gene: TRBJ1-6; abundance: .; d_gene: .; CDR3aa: CASSSSYGYNSPLHF; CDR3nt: TGTGCCAGCAGCTCTTCCTATGGATATAATTCACCCCTCCACTTT
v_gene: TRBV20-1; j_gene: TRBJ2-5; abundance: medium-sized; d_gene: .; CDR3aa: CSARGGAETQYF; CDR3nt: TGCAGTGCTAGAGGGGGGGCAGAGACCCAGTACTTC
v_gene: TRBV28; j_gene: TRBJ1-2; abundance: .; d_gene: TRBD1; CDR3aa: CASRPGQVYGYTF; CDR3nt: TGTGCCAGCAGGCCCGGACAGGTTTATGGCTACACCTTC
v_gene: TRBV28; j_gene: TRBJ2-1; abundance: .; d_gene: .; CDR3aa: CASSGKREANEQFF; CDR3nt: TGTGCCAGCAGTGGAAAAAGGGAGGCCAATGAGCAGTTTTTC
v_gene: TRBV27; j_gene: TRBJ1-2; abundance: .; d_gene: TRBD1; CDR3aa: CASTPGTGGVNFGYTF; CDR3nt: TGTGCCAGCACCCCCGGGACAGGGGGAGTGAACTTTGGCTACACCTTC
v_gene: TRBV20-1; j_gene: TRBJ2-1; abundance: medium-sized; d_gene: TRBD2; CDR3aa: CSAGGTSGRAYNEQFF; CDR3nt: TGCAGTGCTGGGGGGACTAGCGGGAGGGCGTACAATGAGCAGTTCTTC